These T cell receptor beta chains were read from a single sample in a study of cytomegalovirus exposure and HLA in healthy donors. The method was immunoSEQ multiplex PCR; TCRdb's version includes in-frame clones alone and lacks a portion of them. This table has roughly 280,000 clones, 80% to 90% appearing once. The sample comprised PBMCs. These receptors all come from a woman aged 18-29 years in good health and CMV-seronegative. CDR3s include the opening cysteine and the closing phenylalanine or tryptophan. Fields, in order: CDR3 protein, CDR3 DNA, D gene, J gene, V gene, clone size. A D gene is named only where the DNA matches it firmly. Where a row states a size, it is once, few, many or the class of an expanded clone; other rows omit it.

CDR3 protein: CASSFLPGDTYQETQYF
CDR3 DNA: TGTGCCAGCAGTTTCCTTCCCGGGGACACTTACCAAGAGACCCAGTACTTC
D gene: NA
J gene: TRBJ2-5
V gene: TRBV28
clone size: NA

CDR3 protein: CSAGQGVYEQYF
CDR3 DNA: TGCAGCGCGGGACAGGGAGTTTACGAGCAGTACTTC
D gene: TRBD1
J gene: TRBJ2-7
V gene: TRBV29-1
clone size: once

CDR3 protein: CASSVDPRGGSNEQFF
CDR3 DNA: TGTGCCAGCAGCGTAGATCCTCGGGGGGGCTCGAATGAGCAGTTCTTC
D gene: TRBD2
J gene: TRBJ2-1
V gene: TRBV9
clone size: NA

CDR3 protein: CASTGGAYEQYF
CDR3 DNA: TGTGCCAGCACGGGAGGGGCCTACGAGCAGTACTTC
D gene: TRBD2
J gene: TRBJ2-7
V gene: TRBV28
clone size: NA

CDR3 protein: CASSKGQGRGETQYF
CDR3 DNA: TGTGCCAGCAGCAAGGGACAGGGTAGGGGAGAGACCCAGTACTTC
D gene: TRBD1
J gene: TRBJ2-5
V gene: TRBV6-1
clone size: NA

CDR3 protein: CASSPFLQAIGRDTQYF
CDR3 DNA: TGTGCCAGCAGCCCCTTCCTACAGGCCATCGGTAGAGATACGCAGTATTTT
D gene: NA
J gene: TRBJ2-3
V gene: TRBV9
clone size: NA

CDR3 protein: CASSLIKGGRGTDTQYF
CDR3 DNA: TGTGCCAGCAGCTTAATCAAGGGAGGTAGAGGCACAGATACGCAGTATTTT
D gene: NA
J gene: TRBJ2-3
V gene: TRBV11-2
clone size: NA

CDR3 protein: CASSTPGGGNQPQHF
CDR3 DNA: TGTGCCAGCAGTACCCCGGGGGGGGGCAATCAGCCCCAGCATTTT
D gene: NA
J gene: TRBJ1-5
V gene: TRBV6-1
clone size: NA

CDR3 protein: CASSVNYVYEQFF
CDR3 DNA: TGTGCCAGCAGCGTTAACTATGTTTATGAGCAGTTCTTC
D gene: NA
J gene: TRBJ2-1
V gene: TRBV7-2
clone size: NA

CDR3 protein: CASRGDSYNEQFF
CDR3 DNA: TGTGCCAGCAGGGGGGACAGCTACAATGAGCAGTTCTTC
D gene: TRBD1
J gene: TRBJ2-1
V gene: TRBV2
clone size: NA

CDR3 protein: CASSYGDRYNEQFF
CDR3 DNA: TGTGCCAGCAGTTACGGTGACAGGTACAATGAGCAGTTCTTC
D gene: NA
J gene: TRBJ2-1
V gene: TRBV6-5
clone size: NA

CDR3 protein: CASSEPGRASDEQYF
CDR3 DNA: TGCGCCAGCAGTGAGCCCGGGAGGGCCTCTGACGAGCAGTACTTC
D gene: TRBD2
J gene: TRBJ2-7
V gene: TRBV10-1
clone size: NA

CDR3 protein: CASSRPGQGGNEQFF
CDR3 DNA: TGTGCCAGCAGTAGGCCTGGACAGGGAGGGAATGAGCAGTTCTTC
D gene: NA
J gene: TRBJ2-1
V gene: TRBV27
clone size: NA

CDR3 protein: CASSTRTGGGNTIYF
CDR3 DNA: TGTGCCAGCAGCACCCGGACAGGCGGAGGAAACACCATATATTTT
D gene: TRBD1
J gene: TRBJ1-3
V gene: TRBV7-8
clone size: NA

CDR3 protein: CASSVLAGGVDTQYF
CDR3 DNA: TGTGCCAGCAGCGTTTTAGCGGGGGGGGTGGATACGCAGTATTTT
D gene: TRBD2
J gene: TRBJ2-3
V gene: TRBV9
clone size: NA

CDR3 protein: CASSTWGDSYEQYF
CDR3 DNA: TGTGCCAGCTCCACATGGGGCGACTCCTACGAGCAGTACTTC
D gene: NA
J gene: TRBJ2-7
V gene: TRBV27
clone size: NA

CDR3 protein: CASSQGRASYNEQFF
CDR3 DNA: TGCGCCAGCAGCCAAGGGCGGGCGTCATACAATGAGCAGTTCTTC
D gene: NA
J gene: TRBJ2-1
V gene: TRBV4-1
clone size: NA

CDR3 protein: CAINPLLRDSNYGYTF
CDR3 DNA: TGTGCCATAAATCCCCTTTTGAGAGACTCTAACTATGGCTACACCTTC
D gene: NA
J gene: TRBJ1-2
V gene: TRBV2
clone size: NA

CDR3 protein: CASSEARQGFLYTF
CDR3 DNA: TGTGCCAGCAGTGAAGCCAGACAGGGTTTCCTCTACACCTTC
D gene: TRBD1
J gene: TRBJ1-2
V gene: TRBV2
clone size: few

CDR3 protein: CASSPPDRIYGYTF
CDR3 DNA: TGTGCCAGCAGCCCTCCGGACAGAATCTATGGCTACACCTTC
D gene: NA
J gene: TRBJ1-2
V gene: TRBV11-2
clone size: once

CDR3 protein: CASSPVGAGYNEQFF
CDR3 DNA: TGTGCCAGCAGTCCAGTCGGGGCGGGGTACAATGAGCAGTTCTTC
D gene: NA
J gene: TRBJ2-1
V gene: TRBV27
clone size: NA

CDR3 protein: CASSDGVSNQPQHF
CDR3 DNA: TGTGCCAGCAGTGACGGGGTTAGCAATCAGCCCCAGCATTTT
D gene: NA
J gene: TRBJ1-5
V gene: TRBV25-1
clone size: NA

CDR3 protein: CASSYNTGQQYF
CDR3 DNA: TGTGCCAGCAGCTATAACACAGGGCAGCAGTACTTC
D gene: NA
J gene: TRBJ2-7
V gene: TRBV5-4
clone size: NA

CDR3 protein: CAWSVSGSDQETQYF
CDR3 DNA: TGTGCCTGGAGTGTAAGCGGAAGCGATCAAGAGACCCAGTACTTC
D gene: NA
J gene: TRBJ2-5
V gene: TRBV30
clone size: once

CDR3 protein: CASSARQRLQETQYF
CDR3 DNA: TGTGCCAGCAGCGCCCGACAGCGATTACAAGAGACCCAGTACTTC
D gene: NA
J gene: TRBJ2-5
V gene: TRBV11-2
clone size: NA